Reported below is one T cell receptor (beta chain). The sample comes from a study of blood T cell repertoires in COVID-19. The study recruited people aged roughly 18 to 95 years across roughly 25 US areas. Germline-derived CDR1 and CDR2 are WSHSY and SAAADI. Trimming left V 4 bases short and J 1 base short, with 4 bases between. This CDR3 region has 12 residues. Some clones are missing from TCRdb's copy, which holds only in-frame ones; the method was immunoSEQ multiplex PCR. The data show about 190,000 clones, about 88% seen once. The rearrangement uses TRBV10-2 and TRBJ1-1, with D hard to call. Material for sequencing was PBMCs or T cells enriched from blood (not recorded which). The sequence was obtained from a woman between 25 and 40 years old who had recovered from COVID-19. CDR3 DNA sequence: TGCGCCAGCAGTGCGCGGAACACTGAAGCTTTCTTT. Amino acid sequence: CASSARNTEAFF.